The 17 T cell receptor beta chains given below trace back to one sample, sequenced in a study of shared clonotypes between healthy human individuals. This table comes from immunoSEQ multiplex PCR, and its TCRdb copy is limited to in-frame clones, with some not included. Of approximately 2.4 million clones listed, about 94% are singletons. The sequenced material came from naive CD4+ T cells sorted from blood. The subset denotes: CD45RA+ positively selected. Every receptor here comes from a young man in good health.

The chain carries TRBV9 and TRBJ2-7; D ambiguous. Germline V gene data show CDR1 as SGDLS and CDR2 as YYNGEE. V was trimmed by 3 bases and J by 4 bases, leaving 11 bases between them. This CDR3 comprises 13 residues. The CDR3 loop reads CASSAGPMYEQYF. CDR3 sequence (DNA): TGTGCCAGCAGCGCCGGGCCGATGTACGAGCAGTACTTC. The complete variable domain, with remaining parts taken from reference TRBV9 and TRBJ2-7, reads DSGVTQTPKHLITATGQRVTLRCSPRSGDLSVYWYQQSLDQGLQFLIQYYNGEERAKGNILERFSAQQFPDLHSELNLSSLELGDSALYFCASSAGPMYEQYFGPGTRLTVT.

The chain employs TRBV5-5 and TRBJ1-5; TRBD1 matches 8 bases. V was pared by 4 bases and J by 7 bases, with 16 bases of the junction left unmatched. The germline V gene has CDR1 SGHKS and CDR2 YYEKEE (reference sequence). This CDR3 is 17 amino acids long. This CDR3 is CASSPFPSTGGEQPQHF. The CDR3 DNA follows: TGTGCCAGCAGCCCATTTCCCAGTACAGGGGGTGAACAGCCCCAGCATTTT.

This clone was seen once. This chain joins TRBV27 and TRBJ2-7; D possibly corresponds to TRBD1 (6 bases). The germline CDR1 and CDR2 sequences are MNHEY and SMNVEV (reference sequence). The CDR3 length is 13 residues. Trimming cost V 6 bases and J 9 bases, with 18 bases left between them. The CDR3 DNA follows: TGTGCCAGCAGGCCGACAGGAGCCTTGTGGCAGTACTTC. This sequence encodes CASRPTGALWQYF.

This chain links TRBV29-1 with TRBJ2-2; 11 bases map to TRBD2. The CDR3 runs to 14 residues. V trimming: 7 bases; J trimming: 5 bases; junction bases outside the gene matches: 6. From germline, CDR1 is SQVTM and CDR2 ANQGSEA. The CDR3: CSGSSGRLTGELFF. In nucleotides, the CDR3 is TGCAGCGGCTCTAGCGGGAGGTTAACCGGGGAGCTGTTTTTT.

The gene calls are TRBV5-1 and TRBJ1-1, with 8 bases lining up with TRBD1. Per germline, CDR1 SGHRS and CDR2 YFSETQ. The CDR3 runs to 15 residues. Trimming at V came to 3 bases and at J to 4 bases, leaving 8 bases not matched to a gene. The CDR3 nucleotides read TGCGCCAGCAGCTCGACAGGGGTGGGTTTCACTGAAGCTTTCTTT. Amino acid sequence: CASSSTGVGFTEAFF.

Concerning this clone itself: The sample contains more than one DNA sequence encoding this CDR3. The J gene is TRBJ2-7, the V gene TRBV5-1; 8 bases are a match to TRBD2. This CDR3 contains 14 residues. Looked up from germline, CDR1 is SGHRS and CDR2 is YFSETQ. The ends lost 0 bases at V and 4 bases at J; junction bases unmatched: 3. CDR3 region: CASSLVSGSYEQYF. The CDR3 nucleotides are TGCGCCAGCAGCTTGGTAAGCGGGAGTTACGAGCAGTACTTC.

For this clone: A much larger clone lies one base from this, so it may be a read error. This sequence joins TRBV4-3 and TRBJ1-2; 7 bases line up with TRBD1. Germline V gene lookup returns CDR1 LGHNA and CDR2 YSLEER. The CDR3 extends over 13 amino acids. Germline trimming cut 4 bases from V and 2 bases from J; bases unmatched to any gene: 1. Written as DNA, the CDR3 is TGCGCCAGCAGCCCGGACAGGAACTATGGCTACACCTTC. Amino acids: CASSPDRNYGYTF.

The chain combines TRBV27 with TRBJ1-1, with D hard to call. Between the trimmed V and J ends, which lost 5 bases and 1 base, there was a span of 17 bases. The V gene's germline CDR1 is MNHEY and CDR2 SMNVEV (reference sequence). The CDR3 totals 16 residues. CDR3 amino acids: CASSPNRRRSNTEAFF. The CDR3 DNA reads TGTGCCAGCAGTCCCAACCGGCGGCGGTCGAACACTGAAGCTTTCTTT.

The chain links TRBV27 to TRBJ1-5, with unresolved D. The CDR3 covers 16 residues. CDR1 is MNHEY, CDR2 SMNVEV, per germline (reference sequence). The V end was cut by 3 bases, the J end by 4 bases, with 16 bases between. The CDR3 here is CASSFSPYSRNQPQHF. CDR3 nucleotides: TGTGCCAGCAGTTTCTCCCCTTACAGCCGTAATCAGCCCCAGCATTTT.

This sequence joins TRBV6-1 and TRBJ2-5; 11 positions agree with TRBD2. Looked up from germline, CDR1 is MNHNS and CDR2 is SASEGT. The CDR3 spans 17 residues. Germline trimming cut 1 base from V and 5 bases from J; bases unmatched to any gene: 9. The CDR3 DNA sequence: TGTGCCAGCAGTGAAGGCCTAGCGGGGGGACTTCCGGAGACCCAGTACTTC. Translation gives CASSEGLAGGLPETQYF.

The genes are TRBV29-1 and TRBJ1-2; D gene ambiguous. Germline-derived CDR1 and CDR2 are SQVTM and ANQGSEA. The CDR3 extends over 12 amino acids. V was shortened by 4 bases and J by 1 base, with 7 bases between the two germline ends. CDR3: CSVVVNNYGYTF. The CDR3 coding sequence is TGCAGCGTTGTAGTAAATAACTATGGCTACACCTTC.

The rearrangement links TRBV11-2 to TRBJ2-7; D is ambiguous. Germline CDR1 reads SGHAT; CDR2 reads FQNNGV. This CDR3 is 18 amino acids long. Between the trimmed V and J ends, which lost 0 bases and 0 bases, there was a span of 18 bases. This chain's CDR3 is CASSLEVSSSVSSYEQYF. The CDR3 DNA reads as TGTGCCAGCAGCTTAGAGGTCTCATCATCCGTTAGCTCCTACGAGCAGTACTTC.

This sequence joins TRBV6-6 and TRBJ2-7; unclear D gene. CDR1 is MNHNY, CDR2 SVGAGI, per germline (reference sequence). The CDR3 extends over 12 amino acids. The germline V and J ends were trimmed by 2 bases and 5 bases, with 7 bases remaining between them. The CDR3 reads CASSYRANEQYF. CDR3 in DNA: TGTGCCAGCAGTTACAGGGCGAACGAGCAGTACTTC.

The chain has TRBV7-2 and TRBJ2-7; 11 nucleotides line up with TRBD2. This CDR3 contains 15 residues. Germline CDR1 is SGHTA and CDR2 is FQGNSA. Trimming took 4 bases from V and 6 from J; bases not matched to a gene: 8. The CDR3 loop is CASSSGLAGGLEQYF. DNA of the CDR3: TGTGCCAGCAGCTCCGGCCTAGCGGGAGGCCTCGAGCAGTACTTC.

The rearrangement joins TRBV30 to TRBJ1-4, with 10 bases that match TRBD1. The CDR3 is 18 amino acids. After removal of 6 bases from V and 0 bases from J, the junction contained 13 bases not matched to a gene. Looked up from germline, CDR1 is GTSNPN and CDR2 is SVGIG (reference sequence). CDR3 sequence reads: CACTEGQGTWATNEKLFF. DNA of the CDR3: TGTGCCTGTACAGAGGGACAGGGGACGTGGGCAACTAATGAAAAACTGTTTTTT.

This clone is a singleton in its sample. The CDR3 bases are TGCAGCGTTCTTGGTAGCAATCAGCCCCAGCATTTT. This translates into CSVLGSNQPQHF. The rearrangement joins TRBV29-1 to TRBJ1-5; no clear D. Trimming left V 5 bases short and J 0 bases short, with 5 bases between. The CDR3 is 12 residues long. Per germline, CDR1 SQVTM and CDR2 ANQGSEA.

The chain has TRBV5-1 and TRBJ2-7; 12 bases align to TRBD2. V gave up 5 bases and J gave up 3 bases; unmatched junction bases: 6. The CDR3 contains 15 residues. Per germline, CDR1 SGHRS and CDR2 YFSETQ. The CDR3 coding sequence is TGCGCCAGCAGGGTCCGACTAGCGGGGGTCTACGAGCAGTACTTC. It encodes CASRVRLAGVYEQYF.